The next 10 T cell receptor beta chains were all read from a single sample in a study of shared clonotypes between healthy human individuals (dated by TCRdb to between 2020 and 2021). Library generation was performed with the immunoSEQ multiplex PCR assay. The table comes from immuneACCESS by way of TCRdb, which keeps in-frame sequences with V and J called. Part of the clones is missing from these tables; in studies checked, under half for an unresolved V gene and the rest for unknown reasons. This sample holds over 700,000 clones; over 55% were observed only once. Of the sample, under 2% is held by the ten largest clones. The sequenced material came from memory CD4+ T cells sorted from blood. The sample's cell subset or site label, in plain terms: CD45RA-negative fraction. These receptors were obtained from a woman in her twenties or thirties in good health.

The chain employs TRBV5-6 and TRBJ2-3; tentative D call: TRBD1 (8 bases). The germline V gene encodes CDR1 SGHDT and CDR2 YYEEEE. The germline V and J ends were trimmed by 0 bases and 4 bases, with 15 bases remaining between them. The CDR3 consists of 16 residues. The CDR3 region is CASSLVSGTGADTQYF. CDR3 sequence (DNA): TGTGCCAGCAGCTTGGTAAGCGGGACAGGAGCAGATACGCAGTATTTT.

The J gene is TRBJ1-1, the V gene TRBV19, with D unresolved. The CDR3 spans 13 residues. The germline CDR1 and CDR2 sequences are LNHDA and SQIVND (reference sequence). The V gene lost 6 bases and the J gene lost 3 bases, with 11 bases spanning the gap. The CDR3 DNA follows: TGTGCCAGTAGGCGGCAACGGGACACTGAAGCTTTCTTT. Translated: CASRRQRDTEAFF.

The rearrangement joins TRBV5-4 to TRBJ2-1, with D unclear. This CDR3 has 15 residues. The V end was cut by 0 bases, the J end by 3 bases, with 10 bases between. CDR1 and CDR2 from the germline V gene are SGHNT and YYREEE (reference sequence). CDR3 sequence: CASSLGTADYNEQFF. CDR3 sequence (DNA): TGTGCCAGCAGCTTGGGTACAGCCGACTACAATGAGCAGTTCTTC.

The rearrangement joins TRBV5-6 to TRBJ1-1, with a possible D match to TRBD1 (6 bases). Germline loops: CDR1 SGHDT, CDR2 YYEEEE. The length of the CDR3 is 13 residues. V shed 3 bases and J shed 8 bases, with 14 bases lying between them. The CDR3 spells CASSWVGGMEAFF. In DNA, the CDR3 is TGTGCCAGCAGCTGGGTGGGGGGCATGGAAGCTTTCTTT.

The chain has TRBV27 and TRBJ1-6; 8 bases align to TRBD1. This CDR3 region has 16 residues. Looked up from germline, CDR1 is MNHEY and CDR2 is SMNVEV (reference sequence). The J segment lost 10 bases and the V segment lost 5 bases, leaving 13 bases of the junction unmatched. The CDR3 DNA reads TGTGCCAGCAGTCTACACGCGACAGGGGCGGGCTCACCCCTCCACTTT. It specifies CASSLHATGAGSPLHF.

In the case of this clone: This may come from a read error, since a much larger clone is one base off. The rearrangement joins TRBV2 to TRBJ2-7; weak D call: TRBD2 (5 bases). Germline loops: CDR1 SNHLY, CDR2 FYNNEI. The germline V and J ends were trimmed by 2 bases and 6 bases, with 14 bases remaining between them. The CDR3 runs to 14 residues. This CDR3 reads CASSELVGVGEQYF. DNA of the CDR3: TGTGCCAGCAGTGAACTAGTGGGAGTTGGCGAGCAGTACTTC.

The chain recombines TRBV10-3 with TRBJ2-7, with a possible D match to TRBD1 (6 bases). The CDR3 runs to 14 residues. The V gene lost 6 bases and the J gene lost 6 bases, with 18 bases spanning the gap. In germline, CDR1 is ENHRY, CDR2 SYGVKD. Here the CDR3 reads CAIRLQGGDLEQYF. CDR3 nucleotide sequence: TGTGCCATCAGACTACAGGGTGGAGATCTCGAGCAGTACTTC.

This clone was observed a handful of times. CDR3 DNA: TGTGCCAGCAGATCGGACCAGGGAAATCAGCCCCAGCATTTT. This sequence encodes CASRSDQGNQPQHF. The V and J genes are TRBV28 and TRBJ1-5, with D possibly being TRBD1 (5 bases). CDR3 length: 14 residues. Germline V gives CDR1 MDHEN, CDR2 SYDVKM. With 6 bases removed from V and 4 bases from J, the gap between germline ends came to 13 bases.

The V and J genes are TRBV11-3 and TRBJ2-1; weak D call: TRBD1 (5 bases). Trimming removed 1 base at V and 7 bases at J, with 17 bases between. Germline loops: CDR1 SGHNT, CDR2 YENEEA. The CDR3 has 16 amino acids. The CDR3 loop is CASSLGWQRKGNEQFF. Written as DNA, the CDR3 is TGTGCCAGCAGCTTAGGTTGGCAGCGAAAGGGGAATGAGCAGTTCTTC.

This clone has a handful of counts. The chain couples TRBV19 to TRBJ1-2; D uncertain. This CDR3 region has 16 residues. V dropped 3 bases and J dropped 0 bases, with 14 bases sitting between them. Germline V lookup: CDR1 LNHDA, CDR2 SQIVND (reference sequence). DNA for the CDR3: TGTGCCAGTAGTATTGATGAGGGATCCGCTAACTATGGCTACACCTTC. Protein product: CASSIDEGSANYGYTF.